These 8 T cell receptor beta chains originate from one sample sequenced in a study of shared clonotypes between healthy human individuals. The assay was immunoSEQ multiplex PCR, and TCRdb's table has in-frame clones only and misses some. This table holds 2 million to 2.5 million clones, approximately 93% found once. The material sequenced was naive CD4+ T cells from PBMCs. Specified subset: CD45RA+ positively selected. The receptors shown here come from a man aged 18 to 30 in good health. Some clones in this sample may be carry-over from other donors' samples.

This rearrangement joins TRBV6-6 to TRBJ2-3, with D possibly matching TRBD1 (5 bases). The CDR3 has 15 residues. Trimming shortened V by 5 bases and J by 0 bases, and 12 bases separated the two germline ends. CDR1 is MNHNY and CDR2 is SVGAGI in the germline V gene (reference sequence). CDR3 sequence (DNA): TGTGCCAGCAGTACCCCAGGGCTAAGCACAGATACGCAGTATTTT. This codes for CASSTPGLSTDTQYF.

This chain connects TRBV5-6 to TRBJ2-7, with D perhaps being TRBD1 or TRBD2 (5 bases each). The CDR3 extends over 15 amino acids. In germline, CDR1 is SGHDT, CDR2 YYEEEE. Trimming shortened V by 5 bases and J by 3 bases, and 18 bases separated the two germline ends. The CDR3 DNA reads TGTGCCAGCAGGTCTGCCGGGACGGATTTCTACGAGCAGTACTTC. It specifies CASRSAGTDFYEQYF.

The rearrangement links TRBV27 to TRBJ1-2; 7 bases map to TRBD1. The J segment lost 8 bases and the V segment lost 10 bases, leaving 10 bases of the junction unmatched. This CDR3 has 12 residues. Germline CDR1 is MNHEY and CDR2 is SMNVEV (reference sequence). DNA for the CDR3: TGTGCCACCTCCGACAGGGATGGCGGCTACACCTTC. This sequence encodes CATSDRDGGYTF.

The chain couples TRBV7-3 to TRBJ2-1; 8 bases fit TRBD2. V shed 5 bases and J 8 bases; nucleotides not matched to a gene: 17. Germline V CDR1 and CDR2: SGHTA, FQGTGA. The CDR3 covers 17 residues. CDR3: CASSTIAGRTSGDEQFF. The CDR3 DNA sequence: TGTGCCAGCAGCACAATAGCGGGACGGACGTCTGGGGATGAGCAGTTCTTC.

The rearrangement links TRBV9 to TRBJ2-7, with 9 bases aligning to TRBD1. V shed 3 bases and J 6 bases; nucleotides not matched to a gene: 10. The CDR3 runs to 15 residues. Per germline, CDR1 SGDLS and CDR2 YYNGEE. The CDR3 loop is CASSAGLDRGGEQYF. In DNA, the CDR3 is TGTGCCAGCAGCGCGGGCCTGGACAGGGGAGGCGAGCAGTACTTC.

The chain is built from TRBV6-5 and TRBJ1-2; 7 positions match TRBD1. Germline lookup yields CDR1 MNHEY and CDR2 SVGAGI. The CDR3 covers 15 residues. V lost 6 bases to trimming and J lost 0 bases; unmatched junction nucleotides: 7. CDR3: CASSTTQGANYGYTF. The CDR3 coding sequence is TGTGCCAGCAGCACGACCCAGGGGGCTAACTATGGCTACACCTTC.

This chain uses TRBV6-1 with TRBJ1-2, with 7 nucleotides matching TRBD1. CDR1 is MNHNS and CDR2 is SASEGT in the germline V gene. The CDR3 has 15 residues. The trim removed 6 bases at V and 3 bases at J, leaving 10 bases unmatched. The CDR3 nucleotides are TGTGCCAGCAGAACGCACTCGACAGGGCACTATGGCTACACCTTC. As protein: CASRTHSTGHYGYTF.

The V gene is TRBV6-5, the J gene TRBJ2-7; D is undetermined. CDR1 is MNHEY, CDR2 SVGAGI, per germline. Deletions cut 4 bases from V and 12 bases from J, with 19 bases between. This CDR3 spans 13 amino acids. The CDR3 region is CASSSPGSSVGYF. The CDR3 region has the DNA TGTGCCAGCAGTTCCCCGGGCTCCTCAGTCGGGTACTTC.